This TCR beta chain was identified during a study of blood T cell repertoires in COVID-19. Study context: COVID-19 samples collected from the United States, Italy and Spain covered acute and convalescent phases. Sources were T cells, B-cell-depleted T cells, or PBMCs; the material itself was cDNA or gDNA.

Germline CDR1 reads MGHRA; CDR2 reads YSYEKL. V lost 4 bases and J lost 4; bases outside the gene matches: 6. This CDR3 region has 15 residues. Original processing methods: Amplification of reference gene primers provided the estimated nucleated cell counts. Here immunoSEQ multiplex PCR was the method, and the copy in TCRdb shows in-frame clones only, minus some. D and trimming come from the DNA, and the V and J calls and clone size come from that table. The data show about 170,000 clones, roughly 80% seen once. The V gene is TRBV4-1, the J gene TRBJ2-5, with 10 bases lining up with TRBD2. The sequenced material came from peripheral blood. The TCR sequence derives from an older woman with acute or convalescent COVID-19. CDR3 sequence reads: CASSLGTSAGETQYF. The CDR3, as DNA: TGCGCCAGCAGCCTCGGGACTAGCGCGGGAGAGACCCAGTACTTC.